What follows are 28 T cell receptor beta chains derived from one specimen sequenced in a study of cytomegalovirus exposure and HLA in healthy donors. The PCR used 60 Vbeta and 13 Jbeta primers. The data were produced by immunoSEQ multiplex PCR, yet TCRdb's version contains in-frame clones alone and is incomplete. The table includes under 300,000 clones, 75% to 90% detected once. The sample consisted of PBMCs. These receptors all come from a man aged 35-49 years in good health and CMV-seropositive.

This clone is a singleton in its sample. The chain uses TRBV4-1 and TRBJ2-1; perhaps TRBD1 as D (6 bases). Germline V gene lookup returns CDR1 MGHRA and CDR2 YSYEKL. Trimming removed 1 base from V and 0 bases from J, with 10 bases in between. The CDR3 has 16 amino acids. As DNA, the CDR3 is TGCGCCAGCAGCCAAGTTGGCAGGGGCTCCTACAATGAGCAGTTCTTC. Protein: CASSQVGRGSYNEQFF.

The chain carries TRBV5-1 and TRBJ2-5; D might be TRBD2 (7 bases). Germline V gene lookup returns CDR1 SGHRS and CDR2 YFSETQ. V lost 0 bases, J lost 11 bases, and 20 bases lay in between. This CDR3 spans 15 amino acids. The CDR3: CASSLDGTRPREQYF. In DNA form, the CDR3 reads TGCGCCAGCAGCTTGGACGGGACACGGCCGCGGGAGCAGTACTTC.

This clone was picked up one time. The rearrangement uses TRBV18 and TRBJ2-2; 8 bases are a match to TRBD1. Germline V gene data show CDR1 as KGHSH and CDR2 as LQKENI. With 8 bases clipped from V and 0 bases from J, the junction kept 5 bases outside the gene matches. The CDR3 spans 15 residues. The CDR3 loop is CASARQGPNTGELFF. The DNA for the CDR3 is TGTGCCAGCGCGAGACAGGGGCCGAACACCGGGGAGCTGTTTTTT. The variable domain in full, completed from reference TRBV18 and TRBJ2-2, reads NAGVMQNPRHLVRRRGQEARLRCSPMKGHSHVYWYRQLPEEGLKFMVYLQKENIIDESGMPKERFSAEFPKEGPSILRIQQVVRGDSAAYFCASARQGPNTGELFFGEGSRLTVL.

This chain links TRBV5-1 with TRBJ1-1, with TRBD1 matching over 9 bases. This CDR3 region has 16 residues. The V and J ends lost 3 bases and 4 bases, in that order; junction bases with no gene match: 10. CDR1 is SGHRS, CDR2 YFSETQ, per germline. Here the CDR3 DNA reads TGCGCCAGCAGCTCCGGGACAGGGATCCTAGGCACTGAAGCTTTCTTT. Amino acids: CASSSGTGILGTEAFF.

This sequence joins TRBV7-9 and TRBJ2-7; 8 bases agree with TRBD1. Germline V gives CDR1 SEHNR, CDR2 FQNEAQ (reference sequence). The ends lost 3 bases at V and 6 bases at J; junction bases unmatched: 7. This CDR3 has 14 amino acids. The CDR3 nucleotides are TGTGCCAGCAGCTTCGGGACAGGAGGCTCCGAGCAGTACTTC. Residues: CASSFGTGGSEQYF.

This clone was counted once. This chain uses TRBV30 with TRBJ2-7; D perhaps matches TRBD1 (5 bases). Germline lookup yields CDR1 GTSNPN and CDR2 SVGIG (reference sequence). V was trimmed by 0 bases and J by 7 bases, leaving 13 bases between them. This CDR3 region has 13 residues. DNA for the CDR3: TGTGCCTGGAGTGTACCCAGGGCGCAGGAGCAGTACTTC. Translated, it gives CAWSVPRAQEQYF.

This chain links TRBV28 with TRBJ1-5, with D maybe TRBD1 (5 bases). This CDR3 comprises 14 residues. From germline, CDR1 is MDHEN and CDR2 SYDVKM. Trimming cost V 3 bases and J 6 bases, with 12 bases left between them. CDR3 nucleotides: TGTGCCAGCAGTTTGACGCAGGGTTTTCAGCCCCAGCATTTT. Its translation: CASSLTQGFQPQHF.

The chain has TRBV27 and TRBJ2-5; 8 nucleotides agree with TRBD2. CDR1 MNHEY and CDR2 SMNVEV come from the germline V gene (reference sequence). V lost 3 bases to trimming and J lost 2 bases; unmatched junction nucleotides: 11. CDR3 length equals 17 residues. DNA of the CDR3: TGTGCCAGCAGTTTGCTTCCCAGGGGCGGGAGGCAAGAGACCCAGTACTTC. Its translation: CASSLLPRGGRQETQYF.

The rearrangement joins TRBV19 to TRBJ2-5; the match to TRBD1 covers 9 bases. The V segment lost 10 bases and the J segment 2 bases; nucleotides outside the gene matches: 5. CDR1 is LNHDA, CDR2 SQIVND, per germline (reference sequence). The CDR3 consists of 13 residues. CDR3 residues: CATLDRGQETQYF. The CDR3 coding sequence is TGTGCCACCTTGGACAGGGGTCAAGAGACCCAGTACTTC.

This clone showed up just a few times. V is TRBV5-1 and J is TRBJ1-1, with no clear D. The germline V gene encodes CDR1 SGHRS and CDR2 YFSETQ. The CDR3 runs 13 residues. V was trimmed by 4 bases and J by 1 base, leaving 8 bases between them. The CDR3 here is CASSVQANTEAFF. The CDR3 nucleotides read TGCGCCAGCAGCGTCCAGGCGAACACTGAAGCTTTCTTT.

The chain carries TRBV7-2 and TRBJ2-7, with D tentatively TRBD2 (5 bases). The CDR3 extends over 14 amino acids. Trimming cost V 1 base and J 4 bases, with 11 bases left between them. Looked up from germline, CDR1 is SGHTA and CDR2 is FQGNSA. The CDR3 nucleotides read TGTGCCAGCAGCTTAGAGAGCGGACGGTACGAGCAGTACTTC. Translating gives CASSLESGRYEQYF.

This clone was found once. V is TRBV4-1 and J is TRBJ2-7; tentative D call: TRBD2 (6 bases). Trimming took off 3 bases at V and 5 bases at J, with 17 bases between the two ends. CDR1 is MGHRA, CDR2 YSYEKL, per germline. CDR3 length equals 15 residues. The CDR3 DNA sequence: TGCGCCAGCAGCCAGAGCGGGTTGAGGCGGGACGAGCAGTACTTC. Translated, it gives CASSQSGLRRDEQYF.

This sequence joins TRBV9 and TRBJ2-3, with TRBD2 matching 10 bases. With V trimmed by 0 bases and J by 3 bases, 4 bases remained unmatched. The germline gives CDR1 SGDLS, CDR2 YYNGEE. This CDR3 region has 16 residues. The DNA for the CDR3 is TGTGCCAGCAGCGTAGCGGCTAGCGGGAGAACAGATACGCAGTATTTT. It codes for CASSVAASGRTDTQYF.

This clone was recorded only once. J is TRBJ2-7 and V is TRBV27, with 8 bases aligning to TRBD2. The CDR3 has 14 residues. V shed 4 bases, J shed 2 bases, and the junction held 4 bases outside the gene matches. Germline lookup yields CDR1 MNHEY and CDR2 SMNVEV (reference sequence). For the CDR3, the DNA is TGTGCCAGCAGTTCTAGCGGGTCTACCTACGAGCAGTACTTC. Protein product: CASSSSGSTYEQYF.

A note on this clone: Other DNA sequences of this sample code for an identical CDR3. The chain has TRBV28 and TRBJ1-2; D is possibly TRBD1 (5 bases). Germline V gene data show CDR1 as MDHEN and CDR2 as SYDVKM. CDR3 length equals 12 residues. V dropped 1 base and J dropped 8 bases, with 8 bases sitting between them. As DNA, the CDR3 is TGTGCCAGCAGTTTATCGGGGGACGGCTACACCTTC. It translates to CASSLSGDGYTF.

This chain links TRBV28 with TRBJ2-7, with TRBD1 identical over 7 bases. This CDR3 comprises 12 residues. The germline V gene has CDR1 MDHEN and CDR2 SYDVKM. Trimming removed 7 bases from V and 10 bases from J; junction bases left unmatched: 10. CDR3 sequence reads: CASTSYRDSQYF. The DNA of the CDR3 is TGTGCCAGCACCTCATACCGGGACAGCCAGTACTTC.

The chain recombines TRBV27 with TRBJ2-2; D is undetermined. The V gene lost 8 bases and the J gene lost 4 bases, with 14 bases spanning the gap. The CDR3 length is 14 residues. Germline loops: CDR1 MNHEY, CDR2 SMNVEV (reference sequence). The CDR3 DNA reads TGTGCCAGCCTGCCTAGGTGGTCCACCGGGGAGCTGTTTTTT. Residues: CASLPRWSTGELFF.

This clone showed up just once. One end of the junction is discordant with germline, which a read error may explain. The chain couples TRBV19 to TRBJ2-7; 11 positions match TRBD1. Per the germline V gene, CDR1 is LNHDA and CDR2 is SQIVND (reference sequence). The CDR3 has 16 amino acids. CDR3 sequence reads: CASSIALGFPDRGHHF. In nucleotides, the CDR3 is TGTGCCAGTAGTATAGCATTGGGCTTCCCGGACAGGGGGCATCACTTC.

This clone occurred once. Here the CDR3 DNA reads TGTGCCAGCAGCGTGTCCGGTAACGGCTACGAGCAGTACTTC. Its protein product is CASSVSGNGYEQYF. The V call is TRBV9, the J call TRBJ2-7; no definite D call. This CDR3 region has 14 residues. Germline V lookup: CDR1 SGDLS, CDR2 YYNGEE. V lost 2 bases and J lost 3, with 12 bases in between. The full variable domain, in which reference TRBV9 and TRBJ2-7 provide the parts outside the CDR3, is DSGVTQTPKHLITATGQRVTLRCSPRSGDLSVYWYQQSLDQGLQFLIQYYNGEERAKGNILERFSAQQFPDLHSELNLSSLELGDSALYFCASSVSGNGYEQYFGPGTRLTVT.

The chain links TRBV18 to TRBJ2-7; TRBD2 agrees at 9 bases. CDR1 KGHSH and CDR2 LQKENI come from the germline V gene. After removal of 3 bases from V and 2 bases from J, the junction contained 5 bases not matched to a gene. The CDR3 spans 15 residues. CDR3 nucleotide sequence: TGTGCCAGCTCACCCGGCGGGAGGGTAACCTACGAGCAGTACTTC. Translating gives CASSPGGRVTYEQYF.

The rearrangement uses TRBV11-2 and TRBJ2-7; 7 nucleotides align to TRBD2. Losses at the gene ends were 0 bases for V and 1 base for J; bases not matched to a gene: 9. This CDR3 has 17 amino acids. CDR1 is SGHAT and CDR2 is FQNNGV in the germline V gene. The CDR3 spells CASSLDFPGEGSYEQYF. The CDR3 DNA is TGTGCCAGCAGCTTAGATTTTCCGGGGGAGGGTTCCTACGAGCAGTACTTC.

V and J are TRBV6-1 and TRBJ2-5, with 11 bases identical to TRBD2. Trimming at V came to 1 base and at J to 2 bases, leaving 6 bases not matched to a gene. Germline V gives CDR1 MNHNS, CDR2 SASEGT. This CDR3 has 17 amino acids. The CDR3 nucleotides are TGTGCCAGCAGTGAAGGACTAGCGGGACCTCCTCAAGAGACCCAGTACTTC. The encoded protein is CASSEGLAGPPQETQYF.

The J gene is TRBJ1-4, the V gene TRBV19; 8 bases are shared with TRBD1. Germline trimming cut 6 bases from V and 5 bases from J; bases unmatched to any gene: 11. Germline CDR1 and CDR2: LNHDA and SQIVND (reference sequence). This CDR3 spans 16 amino acids. The CDR3 region has the DNA TGTGCCAGTAGCCCTACCAGGGGGCAGAGGAATGAAAAACTGTTTTTT. Amino acid sequence: CASSPTRGQRNEKLFF.

The V gene is TRBV5-1, the J gene TRBJ1-1; D is perhaps TRBD1 (6 bases). Germline lookup yields CDR1 SGHRS and CDR2 YFSETQ. The germline V and J ends were trimmed by 2 bases and 5 bases, with 16 bases remaining between them. This CDR3 comprises 15 residues. The CDR3 nucleotides read TGCGCCAGCAGCTTAGACAGGCTCCGGAGTACTGAAGCTTTCTTT. Translation gives CASSLDRLRSTEAFF.

This chain joins TRBV20-1 and TRBJ2-5; D is ambiguous. Near its end, the DNA agrees better with TRBJ2-7, so the J call may be wrong. Germline assignment: CDR1 DFQATT and CDR2 SNEGSKA (reference sequence). This CDR3 has 11 amino acids. The CDR3 sequence is CSARKLREQYF. In DNA, the CDR3 is TGCAGTGCTAGAAAGCTACGCGAGCAGTACTTC.

This rearrangement joins TRBV9 to TRBJ2-3; 13 bases are a match to TRBD2. The CDR3 is 17 amino acids. V lost 0 bases and J lost 3; bases outside the gene matches: 4. The germline V gene encodes CDR1 SGDLS and CDR2 YYNGEE. DNA of the CDR3: TGTGCCAGCAGCGTAGGGAGGACTAGCGGGAGTACAGATACGCAGTATTTT. It yields the protein CASSVGRTSGSTDTQYF.

J is TRBJ2-2 and V is TRBV10-3; D is unclear. The CDR3 has 15 residues. The V end lost 1 base, the J end lost 4 bases, and 10 bases lay between the germline ends. Looked up from germline, CDR1 is ENHRY and CDR2 is SYGVKD. CDR3 region: CAISEFVSVTGELFF. In DNA, the CDR3 is TGTGCCATCAGTGAGTTTGTATCTGTCACCGGGGAGCTGTTTTTT.

V is TRBV2 and J is TRBJ1-5; D possibly corresponds to TRBD1 (6 bases). Germline V gives CDR1 SNHLY, CDR2 FYNNEI. This CDR3 is built from 16 residues. Trimming took off 2 bases at V and 0 bases at J, with 11 bases between the two ends. The CDR3 DNA reads as TGTGCCAGCAGTGAAAGGGGGTTAAGTAGCAATCAGCCCCAGCATTTT. This codes for CASSERGLSSNQPQHF.